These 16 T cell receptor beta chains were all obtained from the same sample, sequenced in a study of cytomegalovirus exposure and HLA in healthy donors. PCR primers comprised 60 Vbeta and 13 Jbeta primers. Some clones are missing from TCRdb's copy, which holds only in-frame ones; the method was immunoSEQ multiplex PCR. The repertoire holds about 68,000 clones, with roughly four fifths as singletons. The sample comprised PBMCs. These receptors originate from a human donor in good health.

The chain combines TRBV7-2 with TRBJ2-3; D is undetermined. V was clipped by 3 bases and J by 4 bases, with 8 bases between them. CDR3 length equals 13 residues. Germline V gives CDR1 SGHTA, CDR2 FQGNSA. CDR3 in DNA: TGTGCCAGCAGCTTGAGCTACGCAGATACGCAGTATTTT. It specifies CASSLSYADTQYF.

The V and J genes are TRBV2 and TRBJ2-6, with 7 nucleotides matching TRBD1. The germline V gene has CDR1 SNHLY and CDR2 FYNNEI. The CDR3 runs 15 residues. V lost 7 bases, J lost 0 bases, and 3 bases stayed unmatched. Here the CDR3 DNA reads TGTGCCAGCAAGGACAGGAACTCTGGGGCCAACGTCCTGACTTTC. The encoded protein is CASKDRNSGANVLTF.

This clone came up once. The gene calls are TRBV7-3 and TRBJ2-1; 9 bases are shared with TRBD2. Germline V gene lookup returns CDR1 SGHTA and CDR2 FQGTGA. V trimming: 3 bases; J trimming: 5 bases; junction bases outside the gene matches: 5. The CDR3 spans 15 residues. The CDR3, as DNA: TGTGCCAGCAGCTTCGCTAGCGGGGACCACAATGAGCAGTTCTTC. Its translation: CASSFASGDHNEQFF.

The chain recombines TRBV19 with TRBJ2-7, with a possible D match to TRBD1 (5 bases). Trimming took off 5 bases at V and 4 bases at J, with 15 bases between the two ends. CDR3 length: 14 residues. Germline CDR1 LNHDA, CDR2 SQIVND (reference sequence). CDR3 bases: TGTGCCAGTAGTCTCTTGGCAGGGCGGTACGAGCAGTACTTC. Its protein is CASSLLAGRYEQYF.

CDR3 residues: CASSLNRGSYNSPLHF. As DNA, the CDR3 is TGTGCCAGCAGCCTGAACAGGGGATCCTATAATTCACCCCTCCACTTT. The genes are TRBV5-8 and TRBJ1-6, with TRBD1 matching over 7 bases. The CDR3 totals 16 residues. Losses at the gene ends were 4 bases for V and 1 base for J; bases not matched to a gene: 5. The germline gives CDR1 SGHTS, CDR2 YDEGEE.

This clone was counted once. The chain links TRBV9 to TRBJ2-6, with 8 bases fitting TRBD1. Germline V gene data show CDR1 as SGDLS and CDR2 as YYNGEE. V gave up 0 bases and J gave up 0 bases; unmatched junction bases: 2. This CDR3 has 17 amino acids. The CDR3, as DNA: TGTGCCAGCAGCGTAGGGGACAGGATCTCTGGGGCCAACGTCCTGACTTTC. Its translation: CASSVGDRISGANVLTF.

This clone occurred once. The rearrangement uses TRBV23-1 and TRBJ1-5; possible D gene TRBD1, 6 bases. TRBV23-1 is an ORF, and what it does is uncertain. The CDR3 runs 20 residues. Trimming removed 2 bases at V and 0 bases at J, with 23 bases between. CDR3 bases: TGCGCCAGCAGTCAACGCCACAACGTAGGAACAGGGTATAGCAATCAGCCCCAGCATTTT. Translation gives CASSQRHNVGTGYSNQPQHF.

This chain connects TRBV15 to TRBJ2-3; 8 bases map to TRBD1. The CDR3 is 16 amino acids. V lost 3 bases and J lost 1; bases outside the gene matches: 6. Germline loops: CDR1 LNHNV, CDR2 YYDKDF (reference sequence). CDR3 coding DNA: TGTGCCACCAGCAGCCCTGACAGGGGTGGCACAGATACGCAGTATTTT. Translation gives CATSSPDRGGTDTQYF.

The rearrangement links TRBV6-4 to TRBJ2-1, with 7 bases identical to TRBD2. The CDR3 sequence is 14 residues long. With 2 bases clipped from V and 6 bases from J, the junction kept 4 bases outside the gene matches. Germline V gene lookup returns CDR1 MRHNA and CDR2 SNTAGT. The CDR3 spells CASSDGGGFNEQFF. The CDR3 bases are TGTGCCAGCAGTGACGGCGGGGGTTTCAATGAGCAGTTCTTC.

Here the CDR3 DNA reads TGTGCCACAGCGGGTGGGGGAGGCTACGAGCAGTACTTC. Its protein is CATAGGGGYEQYF. The chain carries TRBV7-2 and TRBJ2-7; TRBD2 is a possible D gene (6 bases). Germline loops: CDR1 SGHTA, CDR2 FQGNSA. Deletions cut 10 bases from V and 3 bases from J, with 16 bases between. CDR3 length: 13 amino acids.

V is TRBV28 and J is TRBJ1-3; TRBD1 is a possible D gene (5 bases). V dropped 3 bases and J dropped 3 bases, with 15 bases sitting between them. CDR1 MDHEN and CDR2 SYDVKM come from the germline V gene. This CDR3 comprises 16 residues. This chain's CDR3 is CASSLARGAGGNTIYF. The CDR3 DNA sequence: TGTGCCAGCAGTTTGGCGCGGGGCGCGGGTGGAAACACCATATATTTT.

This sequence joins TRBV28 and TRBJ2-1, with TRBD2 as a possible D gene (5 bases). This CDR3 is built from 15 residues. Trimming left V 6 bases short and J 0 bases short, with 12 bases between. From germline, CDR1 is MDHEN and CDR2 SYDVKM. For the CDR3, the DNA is TGTGCCAGCAGGGTTCTGGGGAGCTCCTACAATGAGCAGTTCTTC. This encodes CASRVLGSSYNEQFF. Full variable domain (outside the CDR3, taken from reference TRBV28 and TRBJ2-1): DVKVTQSSRYLVKRTGEKVFLECVQDMDHENMFWYRQDPGLGLRLIYFSYDVKMKEKGDIPEGYSVSREKKERFSLILESASTNQTSMYLCASRVLGSSYNEQFFGPGTRLTVL.

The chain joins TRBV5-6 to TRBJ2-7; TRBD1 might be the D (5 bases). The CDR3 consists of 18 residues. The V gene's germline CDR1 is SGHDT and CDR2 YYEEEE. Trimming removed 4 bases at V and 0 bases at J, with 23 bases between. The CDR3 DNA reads TGTGCCAGCAGCGACCGGAACAGGAAATTCCGCGCCTCCTACGAGCAGTACTTC. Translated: CASSDRNRKFRASYEQYF.

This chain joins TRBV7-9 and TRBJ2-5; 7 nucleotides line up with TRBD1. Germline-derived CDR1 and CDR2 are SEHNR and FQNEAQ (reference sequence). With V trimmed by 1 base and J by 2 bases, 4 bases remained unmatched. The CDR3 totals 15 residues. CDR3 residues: CASSLEGGGQETQYF. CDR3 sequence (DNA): TGTGCCAGCAGCTTAGAAGGGGGCGGGCAAGAGACCCAGTACTTC.

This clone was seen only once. The CDR3, as DNA: TGTGCCAGCAGTTCCCGACAGATGAACACTGAAGCTTTCTTT. Amino acid sequence: CASSSRQMNTEAFF. This chain uses TRBV7-9 with TRBJ1-1, with a possible D match to TRBD1 (5 bases). V was cut by 6 bases and J by 0 bases, with 11 bases left in between. Germline V lookup: CDR1 SEHNR, CDR2 FQNEAQ (reference sequence). The CDR3 consists of 14 residues.

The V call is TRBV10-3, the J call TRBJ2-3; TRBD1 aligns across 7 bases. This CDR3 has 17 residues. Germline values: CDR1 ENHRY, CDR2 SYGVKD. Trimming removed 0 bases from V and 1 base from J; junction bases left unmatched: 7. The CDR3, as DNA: TGTGCCATCAGTGAGTCCAACCGAGGGGGCGGCACAGATACGCAGTATTTT. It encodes CAISESNRGGGTDTQYF.